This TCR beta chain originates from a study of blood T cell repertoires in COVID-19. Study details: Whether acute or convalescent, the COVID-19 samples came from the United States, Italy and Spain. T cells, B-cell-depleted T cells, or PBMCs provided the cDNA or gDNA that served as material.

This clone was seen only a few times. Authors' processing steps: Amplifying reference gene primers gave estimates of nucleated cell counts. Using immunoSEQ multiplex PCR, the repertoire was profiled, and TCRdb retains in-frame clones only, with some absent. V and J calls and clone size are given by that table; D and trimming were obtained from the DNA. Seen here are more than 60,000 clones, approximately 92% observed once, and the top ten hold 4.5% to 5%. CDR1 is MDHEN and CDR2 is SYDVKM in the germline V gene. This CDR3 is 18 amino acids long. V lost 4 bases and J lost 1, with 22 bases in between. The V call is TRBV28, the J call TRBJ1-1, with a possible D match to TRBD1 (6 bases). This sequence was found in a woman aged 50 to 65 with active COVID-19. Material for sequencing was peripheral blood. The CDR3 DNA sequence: TGTGCCAGCAGTTCCCTCTTACTTAAACAGGGCCGGAACACTGAAGCTTTCTTT. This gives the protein CASSSLLLKQGRNTEAFF.